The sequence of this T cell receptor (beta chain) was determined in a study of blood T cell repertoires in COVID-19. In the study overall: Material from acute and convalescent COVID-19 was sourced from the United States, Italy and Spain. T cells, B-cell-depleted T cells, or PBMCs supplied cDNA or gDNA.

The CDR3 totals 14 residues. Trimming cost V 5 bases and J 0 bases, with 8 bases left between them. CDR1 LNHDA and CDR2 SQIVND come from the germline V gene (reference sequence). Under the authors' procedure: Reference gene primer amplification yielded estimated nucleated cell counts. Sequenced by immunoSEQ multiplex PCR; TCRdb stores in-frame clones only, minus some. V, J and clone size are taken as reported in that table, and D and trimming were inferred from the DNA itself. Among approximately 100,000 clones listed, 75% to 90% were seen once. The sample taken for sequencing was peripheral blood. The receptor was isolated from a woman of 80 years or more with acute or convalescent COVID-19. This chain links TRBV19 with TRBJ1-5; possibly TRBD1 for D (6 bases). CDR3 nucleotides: TGTGCCAGTAGTCAGGGACATAGCAATCAGCCCCAGCATTTT. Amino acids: CASSQGHSNQPQHF.